Below are 13 T cell receptor beta chains sequenced from a single sample in a study of immune characterization of retroperitoneal liposarcoma. TCRdb used MiXCR to reprocess the PCR reads, holding one entry per CDR3 protein. Seen here are 2,500 to 4,000 distinct CDR3 sequences, approximately 49% observed once, and the top ten hold roughly 52%. The sequencing input was tumor tissue. The receptor set was obtained from a male donor with retroperitoneal liposarcoma.

This clonotype came up a few times. The J gene is TRBJ1-1, the V gene TRBV7-2; D gene uncertain. The germline V and J ends were trimmed by 3 bases and 4 bases, with 18 bases remaining between them. Per germline, CDR1 SGHTA and CDR2 FQGNSA. This CDR3 comprises 16 residues. The CDR3 loop is CASSFAASSSATEAFF. The DNA for the CDR3 is TGTGCCAGCAGCTTCGCCGCAAGTTCCTCGGCCACTGAAGCTTTCTTT.

The chain joins TRBV6-1 to TRBJ2-1; D is tentatively TRBD1 or TRBD2 (5 bases each). This CDR3 contains 12 residues. Germline-derived CDR1 and CDR2 are MNHNS and SASEGT. The V end lost 11 bases, the J end lost 7 bases, and 15 bases lay between the germline ends. CDR3 nucleotides: TGTGCCTCCCCCGGGACGGGGAATGAGCAGTTCTTC. It specifies CASPGTGNEQFF.

This clonotype qualifies as medium-sized (0.01 to 0.1%). The junction does not match germline at one end; this may be a read error. The chain uses TRBV6-1 and TRBJ2-3; D is undetermined. CDR3 size: 14 residues. CDR1 MNHNS and CDR2 SASEGT come from the germline V gene. The CDR3 coding sequence is TGTGCCAGCAGTGAAGGGTCCGATTCGAACGCGGTCTGTTTT. Amino acid sequence: CASSEGSDSNAVCF.

This clonotype was counted only a few times. The chain combines TRBV12-3 or TRBV12-4 with TRBJ2-1; D uncertain. The ends were cut back, 2 bases at V and 9 bases at J, with 14 bases in the middle. This CDR3 contains 14 residues. CDR3 in amino acids: CASSLNGRGSEQFF. CDR3 coding DNA: TGTGCCAGCAGTTTAAACGGCCGAGGCAGTGAGCAGTTCTTC.

This chain joins TRBV7-4 and TRBJ2-6; 8 bases line up with TRBD1. CDR3 length: 19 amino acids. CDR1 and CDR2 (germline): SGHVT, SQSDAQ. V lost 5 bases and J lost 0; bases outside the gene matches: 12. CDR3: CASSPLPGTGDSGANVLTF. The CDR3 DNA sequence: TGTGCCAGCAGCCCACTTCCCGGGACAGGCGACTCTGGGGCCAACGTCCTGACTTTC.

V and J are TRBV6-1 and TRBJ2-3; 9 bases fit TRBD2. The V gene's germline CDR1 is MNHNS and CDR2 SASEGT. The CDR3 sequence is 18 residues long. Trimming removed 5 bases from V and 2 bases from J; junction bases left unmatched: 14. CDR3 in amino acids: CASSSFFRGGRATDTQYF. The CDR3 DNA sequence: TGTGCCAGCAGTTCCTTTTTCCGTGGCGGGAGGGCCACAGATACGCAGTATTTT.

This clonotype came up a few times. This chain joins TRBV27 and TRBJ2-1, with 12 bases matching TRBD2. Germline V gives CDR1 MNHEY, CDR2 SMNVEV (reference sequence). V shed 6 bases, J shed 6 bases, and the junction held 9 bases outside the gene matches. This CDR3 contains 16 residues. The CDR3 loop is CASSPWTSGASNEQFF. The CDR3 coding sequence is TGTGCCAGCAGCCCTTGGACTAGCGGGGCGAGCAATGAGCAGTTCTTC.

CDR3 in DNA: TGTGCCATCAGTGAGTCGAAGGAGTCGGCGAACACCGGGGAGCTGTTTTTT. Its translation: CAISESKESANTGELFF. The chain has TRBV10-3 and TRBJ2-2; D gene unclear. The CDR3 loop spans 17 amino acids. The germline CDR1 and CDR2 sequences are ENHRY and SYGVKD. The germline V and J ends were trimmed by 0 bases and 0 bases, with 11 bases remaining between them.

The rearrangement links TRBV6-1 to TRBJ1-1; D may be TRBD1 (5 bases). V lost 5 bases and J 3 bases, leaving 10 bases between the germline ends. The CDR3 totals 13 residues. Germline CDR1 is MNHNS and CDR2 is SASEGT. Here the CDR3 reads CASSTGVYTEAFF. The CDR3 coding sequence is TGTGCCAGCAGTACGGGGGTTTACACTGAAGCTTTCTTT.

The chain uses TRBV27 and TRBJ2-1; the D call may be TRBD1 or TRBD2 (7 bases each). The DNA end lines up better with TRBJ2-7; the J call may be wrong. The CDR3 loop spans 15 amino acids. Germline V lookup: CDR1 MNHEY, CDR2 SMNVEV (reference sequence). The CDR3 loop is CASSRGGQPGNEQYF. The CDR3 DNA follows: TGTGCCAGCAGCCGCGGGGGACAGCCTGGCAATGAGCAGTACTTC.

The sample holds a few counts of this clonotype. The chain uses TRBV27 and TRBJ2-5; perhaps D is TRBD1 or TRBD2 (5 bases each). The germline V gene encodes CDR1 MNHEY and CDR2 SMNVEV (reference sequence). Trimming left V 3 bases short and J 5 bases short, with 16 bases between. This CDR3 has 15 amino acids. CDR3 sequence reads: CASSFSSGRDETQYF. Here the CDR3 DNA reads TGTGCCAGCAGTTTTAGTTCTGGCAGGGACGAGACCCAGTACTTC.

This clonotype has only a few counts. The DNA of the CDR3 is TGTGCCAGCAGCCCCCGTGGGGAACGAGTCTTGGATACGCAGTATTTT. Protein product: CASSPRGERVLDTQYF. The V call is TRBV7-6, the J call TRBJ2-3; no clear D gene. The V end was cut by 5 bases, the J end by 6 bases, with 21 bases between. Germline CDR1 reads SGHVS; CDR2 reads FNYEAQ. This CDR3 spans 16 amino acids.

The chain links TRBV11-3 to TRBJ2-7; TRBD1 aligns across 8 bases. Per germline, CDR1 SGHNT and CDR2 YENEEA. The CDR3 totals 15 residues. V lost 1 base and J lost 5; bases outside the gene matches: 7. This chain's CDR3 is CASSLGFGRGHEQYF. CDR3 DNA sequence: TGTGCCAGCAGCTTAGGATTCGGCAGGGGGCACGAGCAGTACTTC.